The 22 T cell receptor beta chains below all came from one sample that was sequenced in a study of cytomegalovirus exposure and HLA in healthy donors. 60 Vbeta and 13 Jbeta primers were used in PCR. Profiled with immunoSEQ multiplex PCR; TCRdb holds only in-frame clones, not every one. In the table there are 150,000 to 200,000 clones, roughly 82% of which are singletons. Sequenced material: PBMCs. The source is a girl aged 10 to 17 in good health and CMV-seropositive.

The chain joins TRBV28 to TRBJ2-1; 7 bases are a match to TRBD1. The length of the CDR3 is 11 residues. The V segment lost 5 bases and the J segment 10 bases; nucleotides outside the gene matches: 2. Germline assignment: CDR1 MDHEN and CDR2 SYDVKM. Here the CDR3 reads CASSPTGEQFF. DNA for the CDR3: TGTGCCAGCAGTCCGACAGGGGAGCAGTTCTTC.

This clone came up once. V gene TRBV11-2 combines with J gene TRBJ2-5; 12 bases are shared with TRBD2. Looked up from germline, CDR1 is SGHAT and CDR2 is FQNNGV. Unmatched junction bases numbered 6, after V lost 0 bases and J lost 7 bases. The CDR3 spans 16 residues. The CDR3 protein is CASSLDLLAGGLTQYF. CDR3 in DNA: TGTGCCAGCAGCTTAGACCTACTAGCGGGGGGTTTGACCCAGTACTTC.

V usage is TRBV4-1 and J usage is TRBJ1-2; D uncertain. CDR3 size: 15 residues. Trimming shortened V by 3 bases and J by 7 bases, and 18 bases separated the two germline ends. Germline V gene lookup returns CDR1 MGHRA and CDR2 YSYEKL. The CDR3 here is CASSQRFSDLAGYTF. DNA for the CDR3: TGCGCCAGCAGCCAGAGGTTCTCCGACTTGGCTGGCTACACCTTC.

The count of this clone is one. The rearrangement links TRBV10-3 to TRBJ2-7, with 7 bases aligning to TRBD1. The CDR3 is made up of 12 amino acids. The junction had 5 bases not matched to a gene; V was cut back by 10 bases and J by 2 bases. The germline V gene has CDR1 ENHRY and CDR2 SYGVKD. The CDR3 region is CASRTGPYEQYF. CDR3 nucleotides: TGTGCCAGCCGGACAGGACCCTACGAGCAGTACTTC.

This CDR3 reads CASSPSPRTSGGYEQYF. In DNA form, the CDR3 reads TGTGCCAGCAGCCCAAGCCCCCGGACTAGCGGGGGCTACGAGCAGTACTTC. The chain combines TRBV7-8 with TRBJ2-7; 13 bases are shared with TRBD2. CDR1 SGHVS and CDR2 FQNEAQ come from the germline V gene. The CDR3 totals 17 residues. The V segment lost 5 bases and the J segment 3 bases; nucleotides outside the gene matches: 10.

The chain carries TRBV5-1 and TRBJ1-2; D call uncertain. This CDR3 spans 15 amino acids. Germline CDR1 reads SGHRS; CDR2 reads YFSETQ. Trimming removed 4 bases at V and 3 bases at J, with 16 bases between. Written as DNA, the CDR3 is TGCGCCAGCAGCCCGCACGACTCTGAATACTATGGCTACACCTTC. Translated: CASSPHDSEYYGYTF.

The genes are TRBV19 and TRBJ1-2; no reliable D call. The V gene lost 10 bases and the J gene lost 0 bases, with 12 bases spanning the gap. Germline CDR1 reads LNHDA; CDR2 reads SQIVND (reference sequence). This CDR3 has 13 residues. Here the CDR3 DNA reads TGTGCCAACCACAGACGCTCTAACTATGGCTACACCTTC. Its protein product is CANHRRSNYGYTF.

V gene TRBV11-3 combines with J gene TRBJ2-1; D is possibly TRBD2 (6 bases). This CDR3 is 15 amino acids long. Germline CDR1 reads SGHNT; CDR2 reads YENEEA. Trimming removed 0 bases at V and 12 bases at J, with 18 bases between. CDR3 nucleotides: TGTGCCAGCAGCTTAGACTTTCGAACTAGCCCTACGCAGTTCTTC. Translating it yields CASSLDFRTSPTQFF.

CDR3 sequence: CASSRGQGSYGYTF. The CDR3 region has the DNA TGCGCCAGCAGCAGGGGACAGGGGAGCTATGGCTACACCTTC. This chain connects TRBV5-1 to TRBJ1-2; 10 nucleotides match TRBD1. CDR1 and CDR2 (germline): SGHRS, YFSETQ. The CDR3 is made up of 14 amino acids. Trimming cost V 4 bases and J 4 bases; bases outside gene matches: 4.

The chain couples TRBV11-2 to TRBJ2-3; 8 positions agree with TRBD1. This CDR3 contains 15 residues. Germline CDR1 and CDR2: SGHAT and FQNNGV. Unmatched junction bases numbered 9, after V lost 1 base and J lost 9 bases. Written as DNA, the CDR3 is TGTGCCAGCAGCTTAGGAGGACAGGGTAGGCACACGCAGTATTTT. Its protein is CASSLGGQGRHTQYF.

This chain uses TRBV30 with TRBJ2-2, with 8 bases fitting TRBD1. V shed 0 bases and J 6 bases; nucleotides not matched to a gene: 12. The length of the CDR3 is 17 residues. Germline lookup yields CDR1 GTSNPN and CDR2 SVGIG (reference sequence). Here the CDR3 DNA reads TGTGCCTGGAGTGTTGCTGGACAGGGTAGTGGGGCCGGGGAGCTGTTTTTT. Translated, it gives CAWSVAGQGSGAGELFF.

The V and J genes are TRBV28 and TRBJ2-3; TRBD2 might be the D (5 bases). V lost 5 bases to trimming and J lost 0 bases, with 12 bases between them. There are 15 residues in the CDR3. The germline CDR1 and CDR2 sequences are MDHEN and SYDVKM. The CDR3 protein is CASSPPGLSTDTQYF. CDR3 DNA: TGTGCCAGCAGTCCCCCCGGACTTAGCACAGATACGCAGTATTTT.

The chain combines TRBV6-6 with TRBJ1-5, with D unresolved. With 0 bases removed from V and 7 bases from J, the gap between germline ends came to 7 bases. Germline V lookup: CDR1 MNHNY, CDR2 SVGAGI (reference sequence). The CDR3 runs to 13 residues. This CDR3 is CASSYSFEQPQHF. The CDR3 DNA follows: TGTGCCAGCAGTTACTCTTTCGAGCAGCCCCAGCATTTT.

The J gene is TRBJ2-5, the V gene TRBV9; 9 bases align to TRBD2. The CDR3 sequence is 16 residues long. V lost 3 bases and J lost 5; bases outside the gene matches: 11. Germline V lookup: CDR1 SGDLS, CDR2 YYNGEE. The CDR3 DNA reads TGTGCCAGCAGCGAGGGGGAACTAGCGGGTTTGGAGACCCAGTACTTC. As protein: CASSEGELAGLETQYF.

The rearrangement uses TRBV11-3 and TRBJ2-3; TRBD2 agrees at 8 bases. This CDR3 has 14 residues. Germline CDR1 is SGHNT and CDR2 is YENEEA. The junction had 7 bases not matched to a gene; V was cut back by 6 bases and J by 5 bases. Here the CDR3 reads CASSRGGDIDTQYF. The CDR3 nucleotides are TGTGCCAGCAGTCGGGGGGGGGACATAGATACGCAGTATTTT.

This clone showed up just a few times. This chain links TRBV7-3 with TRBJ1-1; unclear D gene. Germline V gene lookup returns CDR1 SGHTA and CDR2 FQGTGA. V lost 0 bases and J 1 base, leaving 3 bases between the germline ends. The CDR3 is made up of 13 amino acids. The CDR3 region has the DNA TGTGCCAGCAGCTTAACGAGGAACACTGAAGCTTTCTTT. This codes for CASSLTRNTEAFF.

This clone was recorded only once. The chain uses TRBV7-3 and TRBJ1-1; D unclear. The V gene lost 5 bases and the J gene lost 1 base, with 8 bases spanning the gap. CDR1 SGHTA and CDR2 FQGTGA come from the germline V gene. The CDR3 contains 13 residues. CDR3: CASSAEENTEAFF. The CDR3 DNA follows: TGTGCCAGCAGCGCGGAAGAGAACACTGAAGCTTTCTTT.

The chain couples TRBV5-1 to TRBJ2-6; D uncertain. The CDR3 is 15 residues long. V dropped 4 bases and J dropped 1 base, with 9 bases sitting between them. Germline lookup yields CDR1 SGHRS and CDR2 YFSETQ. DNA of the CDR3: TGCGCCAGCAGCCCCGGGTTTTCTGGGGCCAACGTCCTGACTTTC. The encoded protein is CASSPGFSGANVLTF.

The chain couples TRBV5-1 to TRBJ2-7; maybe TRBD1 (5 bases). Germline values: CDR1 SGHRS, CDR2 YFSETQ. Trimming shortened V by 0 bases and J by 3 bases, and 10 bases separated the two germline ends. CDR3 size: 14 residues. CDR3 residues: CASSLVTQDYEQYF. CDR3 in DNA: TGCGCCAGCAGCTTGGTAACACAGGACTACGAGCAGTACTTC.

The V call is TRBV5-1, the J call TRBJ2-2; 8 bases agree with TRBD1. This CDR3 contains 14 residues. V lost 4 bases, J lost 7 bases, and 6 bases stayed unmatched. CDR1 SGHRS and CDR2 YFSETQ come from the germline V gene. As DNA, the CDR3 is TGCGCCAGCAGCACCGGACAGGGTTACGGGGAGCTGTTTTTT. As protein: CASSTGQGYGELFF.

The chain employs TRBV4-1 and TRBJ1-3; the match to TRBD1 covers 8 bases. Germline V lookup: CDR1 MGHRA, CDR2 YSYEKL. The CDR3 is 17 amino acids. V lost 4 bases, J lost 0 bases, and 8 bases stayed unmatched. The CDR3 DNA reads as TGCGCCAGCAGCCTCGGGACAGGCCGAGTCTCTGGAAACACCATATATTTT. Translating gives CASSLGTGRVSGNTIYF.

This chain connects TRBV9 to TRBJ2-7; D is possibly TRBD2 (6 bases). Germline CDR1 reads SGDLS; CDR2 reads YYNGEE. The CDR3 loop spans 16 amino acids. Trimming left V 0 bases short and J 2 bases short, with 15 bases between. The CDR3 spells CASSVGRGGLAYEQYF. CDR3 coding DNA: TGTGCCAGCAGCGTAGGTAGGGGAGGTTTGGCCTACGAGCAGTACTTC.